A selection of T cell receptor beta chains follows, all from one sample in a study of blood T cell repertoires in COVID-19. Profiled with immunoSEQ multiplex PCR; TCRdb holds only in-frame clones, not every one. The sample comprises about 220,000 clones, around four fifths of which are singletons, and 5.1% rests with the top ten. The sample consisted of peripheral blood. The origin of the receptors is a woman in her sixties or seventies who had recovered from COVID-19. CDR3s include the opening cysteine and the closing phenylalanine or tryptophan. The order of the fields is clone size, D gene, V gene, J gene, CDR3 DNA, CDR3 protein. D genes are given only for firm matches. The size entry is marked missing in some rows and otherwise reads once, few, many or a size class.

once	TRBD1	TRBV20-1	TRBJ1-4	TGCAGTGCCAGTGGCGGGACAGTTAATGAAAAACTGTTTTTT	CSASGGTVNEKLFF
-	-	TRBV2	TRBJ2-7	TGTGCCAGCCGGGAGAGGGGAGCCTACGAGCAGTACTTC	CASRERGAYEQYF
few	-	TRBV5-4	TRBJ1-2	TGTGCCAGCAGCTTCGAGGGCAGGGGATCGGATGGCTACACCTTC	CASSFEGRGSDGYTF
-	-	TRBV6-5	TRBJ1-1	TGTGCCAGCAGTTACTATGGAGGGGCGAACACTGAAGCTTTCTTT	CASSYYGGANTEAFF
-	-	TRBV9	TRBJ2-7	TGTGCCAGCAGCCCCCAGAGTGGGAGTCGGGACGAGCAGTACTTC	CASSPQSGSRDEQYF
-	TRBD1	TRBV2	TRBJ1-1	TGTGCCAGCAGCCCCCCGAGAAAGGGACAGGGGGGGGGAGCCACTGAAGCTTTCTTT	CASSPPRKGQGGGATEAFF
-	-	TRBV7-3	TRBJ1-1	TGTGCCAGCGCCCCCCAGGGTGTGAACACTGAAGCTTTCTTT	CASAPQGVNTEAFF
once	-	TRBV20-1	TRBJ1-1	TGCAGTGCTGGGCAGGGGGCTTTCTTT	CSAGQGAFF
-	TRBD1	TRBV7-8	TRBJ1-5	TGTGCCAGCAGCTCCGAGAGACAGGGCTTCAGTCAGCCCCAGCATTTT	CASSSERQGFSQPQHF
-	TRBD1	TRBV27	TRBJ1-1	TGTGCCAGCAGTAGTGGACAGGGGGCCTTGGTTGAAGCTTTCTTT	CASSSGQGALVEAFF
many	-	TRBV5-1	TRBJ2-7	TGCGCCAGCAGCTTGGTCGGGGAAGGATACGAGCAGTACTTC	CASSLVGEGYEQYF
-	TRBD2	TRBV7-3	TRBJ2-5	TGTGCCAGCAGCGATGGGACTAGCGGGCCCCAAGAGACCCAGTACTTC	CASSDGTSGPQETQYF
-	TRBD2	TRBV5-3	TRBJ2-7	TGTGCCAGAAGCTTAATTTTGGTAAGCGGGGGCGCCTACGAGCAGTACTTC	CARSLILVSGGAYEQYF
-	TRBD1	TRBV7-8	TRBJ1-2	TGTGCCAGCAGCCCCGGGACAGGGTCCTATGGCTACACCTTC	CASSPGTGSYGYTF
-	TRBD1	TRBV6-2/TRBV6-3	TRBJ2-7	TGTGCCAGCAGTGCACACCGGGACAGGGTGGACGAGCAGTACTTC	CASSAHRDRVDEQYF
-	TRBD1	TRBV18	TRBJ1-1	TGTGCCAGCTCACCAAGGACAGGGGGCGACACTGAAGCTTTCTTT	CASSPRTGGDTEAFF